This record looks at one T cell receptor beta chain sequence and its context. Clones were read by immunoSEQ multiplex PCR, and TCRdb kept only the in-frame ones, dropping some. The sample has around 40,000 clones, just under 80% seen once. The sample comes from a study of blood T cell repertoires in COVID-19. The V end was cut by 2 bases, the J end by 0 bases, with 8 bases between. Germline V CDR1 and CDR2: SEHNR, FQNEAQ (reference sequence). This CDR3 contains 15 residues. J is TRBJ1-3 and V is TRBV7-9; no definite D call. The sequenced sample was peripheral blood. This TCR was recovered from a man older than 75 with active or convalescent COVID-19. The CDR3 DNA reads TGTGCCAGCAGCTTAAATACTATCTCTGGAAACACCATATATTTT. Translating gives CASSLNTISGNTIYF.